The entry below describes one TCR beta chain. Only CD45RO-negative cells positively selected for CCR7 counted as naive CD8 cells, so terminally differentiated effector memory CD45RA+ cells were excluded. Donors had no recently reported acute infections or vaccinations and were HIV-negative. This sample was taken from a study of shared clonotypes between healthy human individuals. It was approximately 0.2 ug DNA, 25,000 to 35,000 T cell genomes, that sorted-subset replicate PCRs used. TCRdb's table, derived via immunoSEQ multiplex PCR, lists solely in-frame clones and lacks some. The profile shows some 2.1 million clones, over 85% of them singletons. After removal of 3 bases from V and 8 bases from J, the junction contained 9 bases not matched to a gene. The CDR3 has 15 residues. The germline V gene has CDR1 SGHVS and CDR2 FNYEAQ.

The sequence was collected from a man younger than 35 in good health. Some clones in this sample may be carry-over from other donors' samples. Material for sequencing was naive CD8+ T cells from PBMCs. The gene calls are TRBV7-6 and TRBJ2-1; 8 bases fit TRBD2. CDR3 sequence (DNA): TGTGCCAGCAGCTTGCCTAGCGGGCTAATCGATGAGCAGTTCTTC. Its protein is CASSLPSGLIDEQFF.